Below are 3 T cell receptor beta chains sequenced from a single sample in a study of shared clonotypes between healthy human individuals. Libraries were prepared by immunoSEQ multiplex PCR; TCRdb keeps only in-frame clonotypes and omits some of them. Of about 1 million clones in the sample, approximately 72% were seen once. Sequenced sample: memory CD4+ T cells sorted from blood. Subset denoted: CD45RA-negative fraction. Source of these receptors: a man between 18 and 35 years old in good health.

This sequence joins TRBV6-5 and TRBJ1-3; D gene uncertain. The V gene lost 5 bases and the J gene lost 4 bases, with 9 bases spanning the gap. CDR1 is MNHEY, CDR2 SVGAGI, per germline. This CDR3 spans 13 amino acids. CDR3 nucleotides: TGTGCCAGCAGTACCCTTACCGGAAACACCATATATTTT. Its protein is CASSTLTGNTIYF.

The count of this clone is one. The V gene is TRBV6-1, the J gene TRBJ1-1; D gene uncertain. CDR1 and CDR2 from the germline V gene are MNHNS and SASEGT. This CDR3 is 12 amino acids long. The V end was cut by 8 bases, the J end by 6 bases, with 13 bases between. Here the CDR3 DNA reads TGTGCCAGCTTTAGTTCGTGGGCTGAAGCTTTCTTT. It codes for CASFSSWAEAFF.

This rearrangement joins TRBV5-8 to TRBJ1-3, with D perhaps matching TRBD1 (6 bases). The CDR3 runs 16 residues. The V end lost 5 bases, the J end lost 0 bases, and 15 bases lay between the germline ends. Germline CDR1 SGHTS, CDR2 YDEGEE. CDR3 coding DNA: TGTGCCAGCAGTATTTCGGACAGTGCCTCTGGAAACACCATATATTTT. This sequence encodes CASSISDSASGNTIYF.